This TCR beta chain came from a study of technical replicates of blood from several donors. V lost 0 bases and J lost 4, with 16 bases in between. Germline V gene lookup returns CDR1 LNHNV and CDR2 YYDKDF (reference sequence). The CDR3 has 16 residues. Assay: immunoSEQ multiplex PCR; the TCRdb copy retains only in-frame clones and omits some. The repertoire holds tens of thousands of clones, with 92% as singletons. This receptor was taken from a human donor in good health. The material sequenced was T cells isolated from PBMCs. V is TRBV15 and J is TRBJ2-7; perhaps TRBD1 as D (6 bases). The chain's CDR3 is CATSRDLFGRGYEQYF. CDR3 DNA sequence: TGTGCCACCAGCAGAGATCTGTTTGGCAGGGGATACGAGCAGTACTTC.